One TCR beta chain is described in this entry. Its antigen is unidentified. The data were obtained in a study of T cell responses to AZD1222 COVID-19 vaccine. Study-level points and caveats: Recipients of AZD1222 seropositive at baseline numbered only 6 or 7. Nearly half of the spike-specific TCRs reportedly recognize variant regions that carry no mutations. Repertoires were obtained solely post-peak T cell response. Clonal diversity may have been underestimated, and the donors were mostly white British, with more females than males.

This CDR3 spans 18 amino acids. Looked up from germline, CDR1 is LNHDA and CDR2 is SQIVND (reference sequence). Trimming removed 3 bases at V and 6 bases at J, with 24 bases between. Method: immunoSEQ multiplex PCR; TCRdb's copy keeps in-frame clones and lacks some. In the table there are about 180,000 clones, around 90% of which are singletons. The source was peripheral blood, collected 28 days after the second AZD1222 dose. The chain combines TRBV19 with TRBJ2-1; tentatively, D is TRBD2 (5 bases). The receptor was derived from an adult who received the AZD1222 COVID-19 vaccine. The CDR3 protein is CASSINFGKLGFRNEQFF. CDR3 in DNA: TGTGCCAGTAGTATTAATTTCGGGAAACTAGGATTCCGCAATGAGCAGTTCTTC. The full variable domain, completed using reference TRBV19 and TRBJ2-1, is DGGITQSPKYLFRKEGQNVTLSCEQNLNHDAMYWYRQDPGQGLRLIYYSQIVNDFQKGDIAEGYSVSREKKESFPLTVTSAQKNPTAFYLCASSINFGKLGFRNEQFFGPGTRLTVL.